This T cell receptor (beta chain) is from a study of blood T cell repertoires in COVID-19. Data came from immunoSEQ multiplex PCR; TCRdb stores just in-frame clones and leaves some out. The top ten clones hold 2.5% to 3.5% of a sample with some 250,000 clones, more than 65% of them seen once. The CDR3 spans 13 residues. Per the germline V gene, CDR1 is MGHDK and CDR2 is SYGVNS. Trimming took off 8 bases at V and 0 bases at J, with 8 bases between the two ends. The rearrangement links TRBV25-1 to TRBJ2-1; D call uncertain. The source is a woman in her late teens or twenties with acute or convalescent COVID-19. The material sequenced was peripheral blood. The CDR3 sequence is CASLADSYNEQFF. The DNA for the CDR3 is TGTGCCAGCCTCGCGGACTCCTACAATGAGCAGTTCTTC.